The 13 T cell receptor beta chains reported below all come from one sample, sequenced in a study of regulatory T cells in long-lasting Graves disease. Specified time point: newly diagnosed GD, antithyroid drugs for less than 3 months. There was RNA extracted from PBMCs, and the TCR library was made from it. Both iRepertoire HTBI primers and Arm-PCR of CDR3 regions were used to build the TCR beta libraries. Each CDR3 protein gets one entry after TCRdb re-called the multiplex PCR reads with MiXCR. The sample records 350,000 to 550,000 distinct CDR3 sequences, about a sixth being singletons. Separately, the same data were catalogued under a study of T cells in Graves' hyperthyroidism and ophthalmopathy.

Sequencing used peripheral blood mononuclear cells (PBMCs), obtained at new diagnosis, from a patient treated with antithyroid drugs. All receptors come from a woman aged 18-29 years with Graves disease.

V gene TRBV2 combines with J gene TRBJ2-1, with 7 bases matching TRBD2. This CDR3 is built from 15 residues. The V gene end was trimmed by 7 bases and the J gene end by 1 base; junction bases not matched to a gene: 7. The V gene's germline CDR1 is SNHLY and CDR2 FYNNEI. The CDR3 region is CASNRVLASYNEQFF. In DNA form, the CDR3 reads TGTGCCAGCAACCGGGTACTAGCGTCCTACAATGAGCAGTTCTTC.

This clonotype was seen many times. The V gene is TRBV30, the J gene TRBJ2-3, with 10 bases lining up with TRBD2. V was clipped by 5 bases and J by 5 bases; unmatched bases: 7. This CDR3 contains 14 residues. Germline-derived CDR1 and CDR2 are GTSNPN and SVGIG (reference sequence). CDR3 nucleotides: TGTGCCTGGGACAGGGGACTAGCGATAGATACGCAGTATTTT. Protein product: CAWDRGLAIDTQYF.

This clonotype has a handful of counts. CDR3 sequence reads: CSASRDTGSTEAFF. CDR3 bases: TGCAGTGCTAGTAGGGACACGGGGAGCACTGAAGCTTTCTTT. The chain employs TRBV20-1 and TRBJ1-1, with a weak D call TRBD1 (6 bases). CDR1 is DFQATT, CDR2 SNEGSKA, per germline (reference sequence). V was cut by 3 bases and J by 4 bases, with 15 bases left in between. The CDR3 is made up of 14 amino acids.

The V and J genes are TRBV5-6 and TRBJ2-7; no clear D. CDR3 length: 14 residues. Germline V CDR1 and CDR2: SGHDT, YYEEEE. The V gene lost 2 bases and the J gene lost 0 bases, with 9 bases spanning the gap. For the CDR3, the DNA is TGTGCCAGCAGCTTTTTACAGAGCTCCTACGAGCAGTACTTC. Amino acid sequence: CASSFLQSSYEQYF. The full variable domain, rest sourced from reference TRBV5-6 and TRBJ2-7, is DAGVTQSPTHLIKTRGQQVTLRCSPKSGHDTVSWYQQALGQGPQFIFQYYEEEERQRGNFPDRFSGHQFPNYSSELNVNALLLGDSALYLCASSFLQSSYEQYFGPGTRLTVT.

This clonotype was detected ten times or more. V and J are TRBV9 and TRBJ2-7; 8 bases align to TRBD1. The V and J ends lost 3 bases and 5 bases, in that order; junction bases with no gene match: 7. Germline V gives CDR1 SGDLS, CDR2 YYNGEE. The CDR3 spans 14 residues. The CDR3 DNA reads as TGTGCCAGCAGCGGCTCGCCAGGGGGCGACGAGCAGTACTTC. Its translation: CASSGSPGGDEQYF.

This clonotype was observed many times. CDR3 region: CASSLDRGHFDTQYF. The CDR3 DNA reads as TGTGCCAGCAGCTTGGACAGGGGGCACTTCGATACGCAGTATTTT. The chain recombines TRBV5-5 with TRBJ2-3, with 9 bases aligning to TRBD1. V was pared by 0 bases and J by 6 bases, with 5 bases of the junction left unmatched. There are 15 residues in the CDR3. CDR1 and CDR2 (germline): SGHKS, YYEKEE (reference sequence).

Comment on this clonotype: A far larger clone differs by one base, so this is likely a read error. The chain couples TRBV11-2 to TRBJ2-1; 11 bases are shared with TRBD2. J lost 10 bases, V lost 5 bases, and 13 bases had no gene match. Germline V gene data show CDR1 as SGHAT and CDR2 as FQNNGV. This CDR3 is built from 16 residues. The CDR3 protein is CASSLHPLAGGTEQFF. The CDR3 region has the DNA TGTGCCAGCAGCCTCCACCCCCTAGCGGGAGGCACCGAGCAGTTCTTC.

This clonotype has ten or more counts. Sequence at one end of the junction differs from germline and may be a read error. This rearrangement joins TRBV7-7 to TRBJ2-3; D call uncertain. This CDR3 region has 13 residues. Germline V gene sequence: CDR1 SSHAT, CDR2 FNYEAQ (reference sequence). CDR3 amino acids: CASSYQGTDTQYF. In nucleotides, the CDR3 is TGTGCTAGCAGCTATCAGGGCACAGATACGCAGTATTTT.

This clonotype came up a few times. The rearrangement joins TRBV2 to TRBJ1-3; D might be TRBD1 (5 bases). Germline V CDR1 and CDR2: SNHLY, FYNNEI. The V end was cut by 8 bases, the J end by 0 bases, with 17 bases between. The CDR3 contains 16 residues. The CDR3 bases are TGTGCCAGCGGGGGAGAACCGGGACGCTCTGGAAACACCATATATTTT. Protein: CASGGEPGRSGNTIYF. The full variable domain, in which reference TRBV2 and TRBJ1-3 provide the parts outside the CDR3, is EPEVTQTPSHQVTQMGQEVILRCVPISNHLYFYWYRQILGQKVEFLVSFYNNEISEKSEIFDDQFSVERPDGSNFTLKIRSTKLEDSAMYFCASGGEPGRSGNTIYFGEGSWLTVV.

This clonotype came up many times. The gene calls are TRBV7-2 and TRBJ2-1, with D hard to call. CDR1 is SGHTA, CDR2 FQGNSA, per germline. Trimming took off 2 bases at V and 4 bases at J, with 6 bases between the two ends. This CDR3 spans 13 amino acids. The DNA of the CDR3 is TGTGCCAGCAGCTTACAAGCATACAATGAGCAGTTCTTC. This codes for CASSLQAYNEQFF.

Comment on this clonotype: A much larger clone sits a single nucleotide away, making a read error possible. V and J are TRBV28 and TRBJ2-5; 8 positions match TRBD1. This CDR3 is built from 18 residues. Germline CDR1 is MDHEN and CDR2 is SYDVKM. This CDR3 reads CANSRGRSRGLVGETQYF. CDR3 DNA sequence: TGTGCCAACAGTCGGGGGCGGAGCAGGGGGCTTGTAGGGGAGACCCAGTACTTC.

This clonotype was seen ten or more times. V gene TRBV5-1 combines with J gene TRBJ2-3, with D tentatively TRBD1 or TRBD2 (5 bases each). Germline CDR1 reads SGHRS; CDR2 reads YFSETQ. This CDR3 has 16 amino acids. Trimming took off 3 bases at V and 1 base at J, with 15 bases between the two ends. The CDR3 here is CASSSGGARRTDTQYF. CDR3 bases: TGCGCCAGCAGCTCTGGGGGAGCGCGTCGCACAGATACGCAGTATTTT.

Ten or more counts support this clonotype. This sequence joins TRBV3-1 and TRBJ1-4; D gene unclear. The CDR3 sequence is 15 residues long. CDR1 and CDR2 from the germline V gene are LGHDT and YNNKEL (reference sequence). The germline V and J ends were trimmed by 3 bases and 8 bases, with 16 bases remaining between them. CDR3 nucleotides: TGTGCCAGCAGCCAGAAAGGCACAGTAAGGGAAAAACTGTTTTTT. Translation gives CASSQKGTVREKLFF.